A selection of T cell receptor beta chains follows, all from one sample in a study of lymphopenia after photon versus proton radiotherapy. The method was immunoSEQ multiplex PCR; TCRdb's version includes in-frame clones alone and lacks a portion of them. The top ten clones hold 9.5% to 15% of a sample with 60,000 or so clones, about nine tenths of them seen once. The sequencing used peripheral blood, collected from a patient treated with proton-based radiotherapy. Receptors originate from a man older than 75 with esophageal cancer. Each CDR3 is given with its conserved first and last residue. The order of the fields is clone size, V gene, J gene, D gene, CDR3 protein, CDR3 DNA. The D gene is left open where the match is weak. Size is omitted from some rows. Given values are once, few, many or a class for expanded clones.

.	TRBV5-1	TRBJ1-2	.	CASSETGSPNYGYTF	TGCGCCAGCAGTGAAACAGGGTCTCCTAACTATGGCTACACCTTC
.	TRBV7-2	TRBJ1-1	TRBD1	CASSLDSGGALTFF	TGTGCCAGCAGCTTAGACTCAGGGGGCGCCTTAACTTTCTTT
.	TRBV11-3	TRBJ2-7	.	CASSLVPRTAYEQYF	TGTGCCAGCAGCTTAGTTCCCCGGACAGCCTACGAGCAGTACTTC
.	TRBV4-3	TRBJ2-1	.	CASSQDYERKQFF	TGCGCCAGCAGCCAAGATTACGAGCGCAAGCAGTTCTTC
.	TRBV5-5	TRBJ1-1	.	CASRGQRTEAFF	TGTGCCAGCCGCGGACAGCGCACTGAAGCTTTCTTT
.	TRBV7-9	TRBJ2-6	.	CASSLGREANVLTF	TGTGCCAGCAGCTTAGGACGGGAGGCCAACGTCCTGACTTTC
.	TRBV7-3	TRBJ1-5	.	CASSNNREQPQHF	TGTGCCAGCAGCAACAACAGGGAACAGCCCCAGCATTTT
few	TRBV2	TRBJ1-2	TRBD1	CASDLGTGGGYTF	TGTGCCAGCGACCTGGGGACAGGAGGCGGCTACACCTTC
.	TRBV10-3	TRBJ2-1	TRBD1	CAISDPQRDRGRGEQFF	TGTGCCATCAGTGACCCTCAGAGGGACAGGGGGCGAGGTGAGCAGTTCTTC
.	TRBV19	TRBJ2-7	.	CASKGPFYEQYF	TGTGCCAGTAAAGGTCCTTTCTACGAGCAGTACTTC
.	TRBV4-3	TRBJ2-7	.	CASSQDRGSAYEQYF	TGCGCCAGCAGCCAAGATCGGGGGTCAGCCTACGAGCAGTACTTC
.	TRBV7-2	TRBJ2-1	.	CASYDRGDNEQFF	TGTGCCAGCTATGATCGCGGGGACAATGAGCAGTTCTTC
.	TRBV4-3	TRBJ1-2	.	CASSQDRGTYYGYTF	TGCGCCAGCAGCCAAGATAGGGGGACTTACTATGGCTACACCTTC
once	TRBV2	TRBJ2-5	TRBD1	CASSIQGAGGTQYF	TGTGCCAGCAGTATTCAGGGGGCCGGCGGGACCCAGTACTTC
.	TRBV29-1	TRBJ1-2	TRBD1	CSVLRTGHYGYTF	TGCAGCGTGCTCAGGACAGGGCACTATGGCTACACCTTC
.	TRBV5-5	TRBJ1-1	.	CASSLGSNTEAFF	TGTGCCAGCAGCTTGGGCAGTAACACTGAAGCTTTCTTT
.	TRBV19	TRBJ2-7	.	CASSIAGTVSSYEQYF	TGTGCCAGTAGTATCGCCGGGACGGTGAGCTCCTACGAGCAGTACTTC